These 28 T cell receptor beta chains came from one sample sequenced in a study of regulatory T cells in long-lasting Graves disease. According to the study, TCR beta libraries were built with iRepertoire HTBI primers and CDR3-region Arm-PCR. MiXCR, applied by TCRdb to the multiplex PCR reads, yields one record per CDR3 protein. The sample has around 400,000 distinct CDR3 sequences, over 9.5% seen once. Noted time point: newly diagnosed GD, antithyroid drugs for less than 3 months. Isolated PBMC RNA provided the starting material for the TCR library. The data were also submitted as part of a second study, on T cells in Graves' hyperthyroidism and ophthalmopathy.

The sequenced sample was peripheral blood mononuclear cells (PBMCs), obtained at new diagnosis, from a patient treated with antithyroid drugs. Source of these receptors: a woman younger than 35 with Graves disease.

This clonotype was counted at least ten times. The J gene is TRBJ2-3, the V gene TRBV10-3, with 10 bases lining up with TRBD2. V gave up 6 bases and J gave up 4 bases; unmatched junction bases: 16. Germline V gene lookup returns CDR1 ENHRY and CDR2 SYGVKD. This CDR3 region has 18 residues. CDR3 region: CAIRVEASGSAGADTQYF. DNA of the CDR3: TGTGCCATCAGAGTTGAGGCTAGCGGGAGCGCCGGCGCAGATACGCAGTATTTT.

This clonotype was seen repeatedly, ten times or more. The gene calls are TRBV2 and TRBJ1-1; TRBD1 aligns across 9 bases. With 7 bases clipped from V and 0 bases from J, the junction kept 12 bases outside the gene matches. The CDR3 sequence is 17 residues long. The germline CDR1 and CDR2 sequences are SNHLY and FYNNEI. CDR3 protein: CASTSGTGLSMNTEAFF. CDR3 nucleotides: TGTGCCAGCACTTCCGGGACAGGGTTAAGCATGAACACTGAAGCTTTCTTT. The full variable domain, with the rest looked up from reference TRBV2 and TRBJ1-1, is EPEVTQTPSHQVTQMGQEVILRCVPISNHLYFYWYRQILGQKVEFLVSFYNNEISEKSEIFDDQFSVERPDGSNFTLKIRSTKLEDSAMYFCASTSGTGLSMNTEAFFGQGTRLTVV.

The rearrangement joins TRBV5-1 to TRBJ2-1; TRBD2 matches at 8 bases. This CDR3 has 14 residues. J was trimmed by 8 bases and V by 0 bases; bases with no gene match: 4. The V gene's germline CDR1 is SGHRS and CDR2 YFSETQ. DNA of the CDR3: TGCGCCAGCAGCTTGGTCGGGGGGGGGGATGAGCAGTTCTTC. It encodes CASSLVGGGDEQFF. Full variable domain (missing parts from reference TRBV5-1 and TRBJ2-1): KAGVTQTPRYLIKTRGQQVTLSCSPISGHRSVSWYQQTPGQGLQFLFEYFSETQRNKGNFPGRFSGRQFSNSRSEMNVSTLELGDSALYLCASSLVGGGDEQFFGPGTRLTVL.

This clonotype was recorded many times. This chain links TRBV11-2 with TRBJ2-5, with 7 bases that match TRBD2. After removal of 5 bases from V and 1 base from J, the junction contained 4 bases not matched to a gene. The CDR3 totals 14 residues. CDR1 SGHAT and CDR2 FQNNGV come from the germline V gene. The CDR3 loop reads CASSPRTSQETQYF. In nucleotides, the CDR3 is TGTGCCAGCAGCCCCCGGACTAGCCAAGAGACCCAGTACTTC.

In its sample, this clonotype was seen many times. The chain employs TRBV13 and TRBJ1-1; tentatively, D is TRBD1 (6 bases). CDR3 length equals 15 residues. Trimming removed 2 bases at V and 5 bases at J, with 15 bases between. CDR1 and CDR2 (germline): PRHDT, FYEKMQ (reference sequence). The CDR3 nucleotides are TGTGCCAGCAGCTTAACAGGGTTGGGAAGGACTGAAGCTTTCTTT. This codes for CASSLTGLGRTEAFF.

This clonotype was counted a few times. The gene calls are TRBV20-1 and TRBJ1-2; D is possibly TRBD1 (6 bases). Trimming pared 3 bases from V and 4 bases from J, leaving 15 bases between. Germline CDR1 is DFQATT and CDR2 is SNEGSKA (reference sequence). The CDR3 extends over 14 amino acids. CDR3 nucleotide sequence: TGCAGTGCTAGGGGGGGGGCGGGGTTCTATGGCTACACCTTC. Amino acids: CSARGGAGFYGYTF.

This clonotype was counted ten times or more. The chain employs TRBV5-1 and TRBJ1-2, with D possibly being TRBD1 (5 bases). Between the trimmed V and J ends, which lost 0 bases and 5 bases, there was a span of 8 bases. This CDR3 contains 13 residues. CDR1 and CDR2 from the germline V gene are SGHRS and YFSETQ. This CDR3 reads CASSLVRGYGYTF. CDR3 DNA sequence: TGCGCCAGCAGCTTGGTAAGGGGATATGGCTACACCTTC.

A few counts support this clonotype. The chain employs TRBV7-9 and TRBJ1-1; 8 bases match TRBD1. Germline V lookup: CDR1 SEHNR, CDR2 FQNEAQ (reference sequence). The CDR3 totals 15 residues. V shed 5 bases and J 5 bases; nucleotides not matched to a gene: 10. The CDR3 DNA is TGTGCCAGCAGCAGCGGTCAGGGGGCGCGGACTGAAGCTTTCTTT. Translated: CASSSGQGARTEAFF.

The rearrangement joins TRBV9 to TRBJ2-5; no definite D call. V dropped 0 bases and J dropped 5 bases, with 17 bases sitting between them. This CDR3 spans 16 amino acids. Germline V gene lookup returns CDR1 SGDLS and CDR2 YYNGEE. The CDR3 here is CASSVATGTARETQYF. CDR3 sequence (DNA): TGTGCCAGCAGCGTAGCTACGGGCACAGCAAGGGAGACCCAGTACTTC. Together with reference TRBV9 and TRBJ2-5, the CDR3 gives the full variable domain: DSGVTQTPKHLITATGQRVTLRCSPRSGDLSVYWYQQSLDQGLQFLIQYYNGEERAKGNILERFSAQQFPDLHSELNLSSLELGDSALYFCASSVATGTARETQYFGPGTRLLVL.

The table lists this clonotype with many counts. J is TRBJ1-1 and V is TRBV7-2; no firm D call. Germline V gene sequence: CDR1 SGHTA, CDR2 FQGNSA. V was trimmed by 6 bases and J by 4 bases, leaving 12 bases between them. The CDR3 consists of 13 residues. The CDR3 here is CASRSYTGTEAFF. The CDR3 coding sequence is TGTGCCAGCAGGTCTTATACCGGCACTGAAGCTTTCTTT.

J is TRBJ2-3 and V is TRBV4-3; 8 positions match TRBD2. The germline gives CDR1 LGHNA, CDR2 YSLEER. V lost 11 bases to trimming and J lost 4 bases; unmatched junction nucleotides: 8. This CDR3 is 13 amino acids long. The CDR3 bases are TGCGCCTCGGGGGGGCCAGGGGCAGATACGCAGTATTTT. It encodes CASGGPGADTQYF.

The chain uses TRBV4-1 and TRBJ1-1; 7 bases are a match to TRBD1. CDR1 MGHRA and CDR2 YSYEKL come from the germline V gene. V lost 2 bases to trimming and J lost 7 bases; unmatched junction nucleotides: 7. This CDR3 is 14 amino acids long. The DNA of the CDR3 is TGCGCCAGCAGCCAACCAAAGAGGGGGCGTGAAGCTTTCTTT. It is translated as CASSQPKRGREAFF.

This clonotype was seen many times. V usage is TRBV7-2 and J usage is TRBJ2-1; D gene uncertain. Germline CDR1 is SGHTA and CDR2 is FQGNSA. This CDR3 has 14 residues. V was clipped by 1 base and J by 6 bases, with 10 bases between them. This chain's CDR3 is CASSLGVNSNEQFF. The CDR3 DNA is TGTGCCAGCAGCTTAGGCGTCAACTCCAATGAGCAGTTCTTC.

This clonotype has more than one count but fewer than ten. The genes are TRBV2 and TRBJ2-2; 12 bases are a match to TRBD2. The CDR3 sequence is 16 residues long. Germline V CDR1 and CDR2: SNHLY, FYNNEI. V was clipped by 9 bases and J by 4 bases; unmatched bases: 9. As DNA, the CDR3 is TGTGCCAGAGAACTACTAGCGGGGGGTTCCACCGGGGAGCTGTTTTTT. This encodes CARELLAGGSTGELFF.

This clonotype was observed at least ten times. V and J are TRBV27 and TRBJ2-7; D unresolved. Germline V gives CDR1 MNHEY, CDR2 SMNVEV (reference sequence). The CDR3 is made up of 14 amino acids. Trimming removed 0 bases at V and 0 bases at J, with 6 bases between. CDR3 loop: CASSLSPHSYEQYF. CDR3 coding DNA: TGTGCCAGCAGTTTATCTCCCCACTCCTACGAGCAGTACTTC.

This clonotype was counted ten times or more. The chain recombines TRBV28 with TRBJ2-1; 7 bases are shared with TRBD2. Germline V lookup: CDR1 MDHEN, CDR2 SYDVKM. CDR3 size: 15 residues. V was pared by 5 bases and J by 4 bases, with 8 bases of the junction left unmatched. CDR3 bases: TGTGCCAGCAGTGAAAAGCGGGATCTATACAATGAGCAGTTCTTC. Amino acid sequence: CASSEKRDLYNEQFF.

At least ten counts were recorded for this clonotype. The CDR3: CASSRLGRVTEAFF. The CDR3 nucleotides are TGTGCCAGCAGTAGGCTGGGACGGGTCACTGAAGCTTTCTTT. The gene calls are TRBV6-1 and TRBJ1-1, with D tentatively TRBD1 (5 bases). Trimming left V 5 bases short and J 4 bases short, with 14 bases between. CDR1 and CDR2 from the germline V gene are MNHNS and SASEGT. The CDR3 extends over 14 amino acids.

This clonotype was detected a few times. This sequence joins TRBV11-2 and TRBJ2-1, with a possible D match to TRBD2 (7 bases). In germline, CDR1 is SGHAT, CDR2 FQNNGV. V lost 5 bases and J 1 base, leaving 18 bases between the germline ends. There are 17 residues in the CDR3. CDR3 amino acids: CASSPYLKGGSYNEQFF. DNA for the CDR3: TGTGCCAGCAGCCCATATCTCAAGGGGGGGTCCTACAATGAGCAGTTCTTC. Full variable domain (rest looked up from reference TRBV11-2 and TRBJ2-1): EAGVAQSPRYKIIEKRQSVAFWCNPISGHATLYWYQQILGQGPKLLIQFQNNGVVDDSQLPKDRFSAERLKGVDSTLKIQPAKLEDSAVYLCASSPYLKGGSYNEQFFGPGTRLTVL.

Ten or more counts support this clonotype. V usage is TRBV6-1 and J usage is TRBJ1-5, with D perhaps TRBD1 (6 bases). Germline lookup yields CDR1 MNHNS and CDR2 SASEGT. Trimming left V 5 bases short and J 5 bases short, with 16 bases between. The CDR3 contains 15 residues. The CDR3 protein is CASSNVADRHQPQHF. CDR3 coding DNA: TGTGCCAGCAGTAATGTAGCGGACAGACATCAGCCCCAGCATTTT.

There are many counts of this clonotype. J is TRBJ1-4 and V is TRBV6-1; 8 nucleotides line up with TRBD1. The CDR3 contains 11 residues. V shed 6 bases and J 10 bases; nucleotides not matched to a gene: 1. CDR1 MNHNS and CDR2 SASEGT come from the germline V gene. The CDR3 sequence is CASSDRGKLFF. The CDR3 DNA follows: TGTGCCAGCAGCGACAGGGGAAAACTGTTTTTT.

This chain connects TRBV9 to TRBJ2-2; weak D call: TRBD2 (6 bases). The CDR3 runs 14 residues. The germline gives CDR1 SGDLS, CDR2 YYNGEE. Trimming cost V 7 bases and J 0 bases, with 10 bases left between them. CDR3 nucleotides: TGTGCCAGCGGTGGCGGGGCGAACACCGGGGAGCTGTTTTTT. The encoded protein is CASGGGANTGELFF. Filled out from reference TRBV9 and TRBJ2-2, the complete variable domain reads DSGVTQTPKHLITATGQRVTLRCSPRSGDLSVYWYQQSLDQGLQFLIQYYNGEERAKGNILERFSAQQFPDLHSELNLSSLELGDSALYFCASGGGANTGELFFGEGSRLTVL.

At least ten counts were recorded for this clonotype. The V and J genes are TRBV11-2 and TRBJ1-1; D uncertain. The length of the CDR3 is 14 residues. Germline V lookup: CDR1 SGHAT, CDR2 FQNNGV. The V gene lost 6 bases and the J gene lost 1 base, with 12 bases spanning the gap. CDR3 loop: CASSLPLSNTEAFF. CDR3 sequence (DNA): TGTGCCAGCAGTTTACCCCTCTCGAACACTGAAGCTTTCTTT. The entire variable domain, with the rest obtained from reference TRBV11-2 and TRBJ1-1, is as follows: EAGVAQSPRYKIIEKRQSVAFWCNPISGHATLYWYQQILGQGPKLLIQFQNNGVVDDSQLPKDRFSAERLKGVDSTLKIQPAKLEDSAVYLCASSLPLSNTEAFFGQGTRLTVV.

This clonotype was counted at least ten times. CDR3 loop: CASSAETTSGAPDEQFF. DNA for the CDR3: TGTGCCAGCAGCGCTGAAACGACTAGCGGGGCCCCCGATGAGCAGTTCTTC. This chain connects TRBV9 to TRBJ2-1, with TRBD2 matching 11 bases. The germline V gene encodes CDR1 SGDLS and CDR2 YYNGEE. The length of the CDR3 is 17 residues. V lost 3 bases and J lost 8; bases outside the gene matches: 13.

This clonotype was seen repeatedly, ten times or more. In DNA form, the CDR3 reads TGTGCCTGGACCGAGGGCCGGACAACTAATGAAAAACTGTTTTTT. Translated: CAWTEGRTTNEKLFF. The V gene is TRBV30, the J gene TRBJ1-4, with no clear D. Trimming removed 4 bases at V and 0 bases at J, with 12 bases between. The CDR3 covers 15 residues. Germline CDR1 is GTSNPN and CDR2 is SVGIG (reference sequence).

At least ten counts were recorded for this clonotype. The chain carries TRBV11-2 and TRBJ2-1; tentatively, D is TRBD1 (5 bases). With 5 bases removed from V and 8 bases from J, the gap between germline ends came to 13 bases. CDR3 length: 13 residues. Germline loops: CDR1 SGHAT, CDR2 FQNNGV. The CDR3 here is CASSPAPRDEQFF. As DNA, the CDR3 is TGTGCCAGCAGCCCAGCCCCCAGGGATGAGCAGTTCTTC.

This clonotype was picked up many times. The rearrangement uses TRBV3-1 and TRBJ2-3; 13 bases are a match to TRBD2. The CDR3 has 16 residues. Germline CDR1 LGHDT, CDR2 YNNKEL (reference sequence). J gave up 6 bases and V 1 base, and 4 bases lay outside the gene matches. CDR3 amino acids: CASSQVKGLAGDTQYF. The CDR3 DNA follows: TGTGCCAGCAGCCAAGTGAAGGGACTAGCGGGGGATACGCAGTATTTT.

The sample holds many counts of this clonotype. The gene calls are TRBV2 and TRBJ1-2; 9 positions match TRBD1. V shed 5 bases and J 9 bases; nucleotides not matched to a gene: 4. CDR1 SNHLY and CDR2 FYNNEI come from the germline V gene. This CDR3 has 12 amino acids. CDR3 bases: TGTGCCAGCAGTACAGGGGGCTGGAGCTACACCTTC. As protein: CASSTGGWSYTF.

The gene calls are TRBV4-2 and TRBJ2-1, with D unresolved. Germline V gene sequence: CDR1 LGHNA, CDR2 YNFKEQ. Trimming left V 1 base short and J 0 bases short, with 16 bases between. The CDR3 totals 18 residues. The CDR3, as DNA: TGTGCCAGCAGCCAAGGGGGTTGGGTAAACAGCTCCTACAATGAGCAGTTCTTC. This gives the protein CASSQGGWVNSSYNEQFF.